Each of the 26 T cell receptor beta chains below was sequenced from the same sample in a study of shared clonotypes between healthy human individuals. Only in-frame clones appear in the TCRdb table, and some are missing; sequencing was by immunoSEQ multiplex PCR. The sample lists 1.5 million to 1.9 million clones; 95% to 99% were seen once. Input material: naive CD4+ T cells sorted from blood. Regarding subset: CD45RA+ positively selected. The receptor set was obtained from a man under 40 in good health.

The rearrangement joins TRBV9 to TRBJ2-5; the D gene is possibly TRBD2 (5 bases). The ends were cut back, 0 bases at V and 2 bases at J, with 11 bases in the middle. The CDR3 spans 15 residues. Germline CDR1 SGDLS, CDR2 YYNGEE. This chain's CDR3 is CASSVETTTQETQYF. CDR3 nucleotide sequence: TGTGCCAGCAGCGTAGAGACGACTACGCAAGAGACCCAGTACTTC.

The table lists this clone with a few counts. Other DNA variants within this sample encode the same CDR3. The V gene is TRBV5-1, the J gene TRBJ2-2; D remains unclear. CDR1 is SGHRS, CDR2 YFSETQ, per germline. Between the trimmed V and J ends, which lost 4 bases and 2 bases, there was a span of 6 bases. There are 13 residues in the CDR3. The CDR3 nucleotides read TGCGCCAGCAGCACCTCTAACACCGGGGAGCTGTTTTTT. As protein: CASSTSNTGELFF.

The chain links TRBV29-1 to TRBJ1-2, with D tentatively TRBD1 (5 bases). This CDR3 contains 15 residues. The ends were cut back, 3 bases at V and 2 bases at J, with 16 bases in the middle. Germline V gene data show CDR1 as SQVTM and CDR2 as ANQGSEA. CDR3 coding DNA: TGCAGCGTTGAGGTCCAACCCGGGGCGAACTATGGCTACACCTTC. Amino acid sequence: CSVEVQPGANYGYTF.

V is TRBV30 and J is TRBJ2-2, with D hard to call. Germline values: CDR1 GTSNPN, CDR2 SVGIG (reference sequence). This CDR3 contains 14 residues. Trimming removed 5 bases from V and 8 bases from J, with 18 bases in between. CDR3 in DNA: TGTGCCTGGGACCTCCTCAAGGGCCGGGGGGAGCTGTTTTTT. Protein sequence: CAWDLLKGRGELFF.

The chain recombines TRBV7-2 with TRBJ2-2; maybe TRBD2 (7 bases). Germline V CDR1 and CDR2: SGHTA, FQGNSA. This CDR3 comprises 19 residues. V lost 4 bases and J 6 bases, leaving 27 bases between the germline ends. The CDR3, as DNA: TGTGCCAGCAGCTCTTATCGGGGGGCAGGGCTGTTTTGGGCCGGGGAGCTGTTTTTT. Translating gives CASSSYRGAGLFWAGELFF. The full variable domain, in which reference TRBV7-2 and TRBJ2-2 provide the parts outside the CDR3, is GAGVSQSPSNKVTEKGKDVELRCDPISGHTALYWYRQSLGQGLEFLIYFQGNSAPDKSGLPSDRFSAERTGGSVSTLTIQRTQQEDSAVYLCASSSYRGAGLFWAGELFFGEGSRLTVL.

V gene TRBV19 combines with J gene TRBJ2-3; 11 bases map to TRBD2. The V gene end was trimmed by 3 bases and the J gene end by 6 bases; junction bases not matched to a gene: 5. Germline CDR1 LNHDA, CDR2 SQIVND (reference sequence). The CDR3 consists of 15 residues. The CDR3 spells CASSMLAGGGDTQYF. The CDR3 DNA is TGTGCCAGTAGTATGCTAGCGGGAGGTGGCGATACGCAGTATTTT.

The rearrangement joins TRBV5-5 to TRBJ2-3; D is unresolved. CDR3 length: 15 residues. Trimming shortened V by 0 bases and J by 2 bases, and 10 bases separated the two germline ends. Germline CDR1 SGHKS, CDR2 YYEKEE (reference sequence). The CDR3 loop reads CASSLDRPYTDTQYF. The CDR3 DNA reads TGTGCCAGCAGCTTGGACAGACCTTACACAGATACGCAGTATTTT.

The V call is TRBV28, the J call TRBJ1-2, with D unresolved. Germline CDR1 MDHEN, CDR2 SYDVKM. CDR3 length: 14 residues. V lost 6 bases and J lost 2, with 13 bases in between. CDR3 sequence (DNA): TGTGCCAGCAGCCCCCCTGATGGGAACTATGGCTACACCTTC. Amino acids: CASSPPDGNYGYTF.

J is TRBJ1-4 and V is TRBV5-1; unclear D gene. Deletions cut 0 bases from V and 8 bases from J, with 8 bases between. The CDR3 is made up of 13 amino acids. Per the germline V gene, CDR1 is SGHRS and CDR2 is YFSETQ. The CDR3 loop reads CASSLAGEEKLFF. The CDR3 DNA sequence: TGCGCCAGCAGCTTGGCCGGGGAGGAAAAACTGTTTTTT.

The V call is TRBV5-4, the J call TRBJ2-1, with 15 bases lining up with TRBD2. There are 18 residues in the CDR3. Per the germline V gene, CDR1 is SGHNT and CDR2 is YYREEE (reference sequence). V was clipped by 3 bases and J by 4 bases; unmatched bases: 8. DNA of the CDR3: TGTGCCAGCAGCTCCGGGACTAGCGGGAGGCCGGGATACAATGAGCAGTTCTTC. Translated, it gives CASSSGTSGRPGYNEQFF.

The rearrangement joins TRBV5-4 to TRBJ2-7; 11 bases are a match to TRBD2. From germline, CDR1 is SGHNT and CDR2 YYREEE (reference sequence). J was trimmed by 1 base and V by 6 bases; bases with no gene match: 15. CDR3 length: 18 amino acids. The CDR3 spells CASTFGLPLAGVSYEQYF. As DNA, the CDR3 is TGTGCCAGCACCTTTGGTCTCCCACTAGCGGGAGTATCCTACGAGCAGTACTTC. Full variable domain (missing parts from reference TRBV5-4 and TRBJ2-7): ETGVTQSPTHLIKTRGQQVTLRCSSQSGHNTVSWYQQALGQGPQFIFQYYREEENGRGNFPPRFSGLQFPNYSSELNVNALELDDSALYLCASTFGLPLAGVSYEQYFGPGTRLTVT.

The V call is TRBV28, the J call TRBJ1-1; D perhaps matches TRBD1 (5 bases). The V and J ends lost 5 bases and 4 bases respectively, with 14 bases between them. This CDR3 contains 14 residues. CDR1 and CDR2 (germline): MDHEN, SYDVKM. CDR3 in amino acids: CASSRGVVGTEAFF. The CDR3, as DNA: TGTGCCAGCAGTCGAGGGGTAGTGGGCACTGAAGCTTTCTTT.

A remark on this clone: One end of the junction does not line up with germline, which may come from a read error. V and J are TRBV5-1 and TRBJ2-2, with 9 nucleotides matching TRBD2. The CDR3 contains 16 residues. In germline, CDR1 is SGHRS, CDR2 YFSETQ. CDR3 sequence: CASTGRASGNAGELFF. The CDR3, as DNA: TGCGCCAGCACCGGCCGGGCTAGCGGGAACGCCGGGGAGCTGTTTTTT.

The chain carries TRBV28 and TRBJ2-7, with 7 nucleotides matching TRBD2. Per the germline V gene, CDR1 is MDHEN and CDR2 is SYDVKM. The CDR3 extends over 15 amino acids. The ends lost 6 bases at V and 2 bases at J; junction bases unmatched: 10. This CDR3 reads CASSPGLGRAYEQYF. CDR3 DNA: TGTGCCAGCAGCCCGGGACTGGGGAGGGCCTACGAGCAGTACTTC.

The chain carries TRBV28 and TRBJ2-7; D unresolved. The CDR3 length is 17 residues. The germline V gene has CDR1 MDHEN and CDR2 SYDVKM. The V end lost 3 bases, the J end lost 0 bases, and 18 bases lay between the germline ends. CDR3 coding DNA: TGTGCCAGCAGTTTGGCCCTAACAAACGAGAGCTCCTACGAGCAGTACTTC. Its protein product is CASSLALTNESSYEQYF.

The CDR3 nucleotides read TGTGCCAGCAGCCGACTAGACAGGGTGAACACTGAAGCTTTCTTT. This gives the protein CASSRLDRVNTEAFF. The chain has TRBV27 and TRBJ1-1; 7 nucleotides align to TRBD1. After removal of 6 bases from V and 0 bases from J, the junction contained 7 bases not matched to a gene. This CDR3 has 15 amino acids. Germline values: CDR1 MNHEY, CDR2 SMNVEV (reference sequence).

This chain connects TRBV5-1 to TRBJ2-1; TRBD2 matches at 9 bases. This CDR3 is built from 16 residues. Losses at the gene ends were 0 bases for V and 6 bases for J; bases not matched to a gene: 7. Per the germline V gene, CDR1 is SGHRS and CDR2 is YFSETQ. CDR3 amino acids: CASSLVALAGSNEQFF. Written as DNA, the CDR3 is TGCGCCAGCAGCTTGGTCGCCCTAGCGGGAAGCAATGAGCAGTTCTTC.

The chain carries TRBV10-2 and TRBJ2-7; D gene ambiguous. Germline V gene lookup returns CDR1 WSHSY and CDR2 SAAADI. The ends were cut back, 6 bases at V and 1 base at J, with 13 bases in the middle. CDR3 length equals 14 residues. The CDR3 nucleotides read TGCGCCAGCAGGAACTACACGTTTTCCTACGAGCAGTACTTC. Protein: CASRNYTFSYEQYF.

The V and J genes are TRBV28 and TRBJ2-1; the match to TRBD2 covers 8 bases. The CDR3 loop spans 16 amino acids. Germline loops: CDR1 MDHEN, CDR2 SYDVKM. V was pared by 7 bases and J by 0 bases, with 8 bases of the junction left unmatched. As DNA, the CDR3 is TGTGCCAGCACCCTTACTAGCGGACTCTCCTACAATGAGCAGTTCTTC. Amino acids: CASTLTSGLSYNEQFF.

CDR3 in DNA: TGTGCCAGCAGCAGAAGCGAGCGGGGCACAGATACGCAGTATTTT. Translation gives CASSRSERGTDTQYF. This sequence joins TRBV28 and TRBJ2-3, with D possibly being TRBD2 (6 bases). V shed 6 bases and J shed 1 base, with 14 bases lying between them. CDR1 and CDR2 (germline): MDHEN, SYDVKM. This CDR3 spans 15 amino acids.

The J gene is TRBJ1-1, the V gene TRBV5-4; D is unresolved. The CDR3 consists of 14 residues. In germline, CDR1 is SGHNT, CDR2 YYREEE (reference sequence). Trimming pared 3 bases from V and 1 base from J, leaving 10 bases between. Here the CDR3 DNA reads TGTGCCAGCAGCTACCCTACAGAGAACACTGAAGCTTTCTTT. Translating it yields CASSYPTENTEAFF.

CDR3 loop: CASTRDPGQGETQYF. The CDR3 bases are TGTGCCAGCACGAGGGATCCGGGACAGGGAGAGACCCAGTACTTC. This rearrangement joins TRBV9 to TRBJ2-5, with 9 bases matching TRBD1. This CDR3 comprises 15 residues. Trimming removed 6 bases from V and 4 bases from J; junction bases left unmatched: 10. Germline values: CDR1 SGDLS, CDR2 YYNGEE.

The genes are TRBV7-8 and TRBJ1-5, with D possibly TRBD1 on 6 matching bases. This CDR3 has 15 residues. V gave up 0 bases and J gave up 6 bases, with 12 bases separating them. Germline CDR1 SGHVS, CDR2 FQNEAQ. The CDR3 loop reads CASSLAGAGVQPQHF. CDR3 coding DNA: TGTGCCAGCAGCTTAGCGGGGGCAGGGGTTCAGCCCCAGCATTTT.

V and J are TRBV13 and TRBJ2-7; 11 positions match TRBD2. Per germline, CDR1 PRHDT and CDR2 FYEKMQ (reference sequence). This CDR3 is built from 16 residues. With 5 bases clipped from V and 0 bases from J, the junction kept 6 bases outside the gene matches. CDR3 residues: CASSRRLAGLSYEQYF. The CDR3 bases are TGTGCCAGCAGCCGTCGACTAGCGGGACTCTCCTACGAGCAGTACTTC.

The DNA for the CDR3 is TGTGCCAGTGTAGGGGACCATGGAAACACCATATATTTT. Its protein product is CASVGDHGNTIYF. V usage is TRBV2 and J usage is TRBJ1-3, with D tentatively TRBD1 (5 bases). The germline CDR1 and CDR2 sequences are SNHLY and FYNNEI. This CDR3 is built from 13 residues. V dropped 9 bases and J dropped 3 bases, with 12 bases sitting between them.

The J gene is TRBJ2-7, the V gene TRBV6-1; the D gene is possibly TRBD1 (6 bases). The CDR3 is 12 residues long. Germline CDR1 and CDR2: MNHNS and SASEGT. Trimming shortened V by 6 bases and J by 3 bases, and 9 bases separated the two germline ends. The CDR3 nucleotides are TGTGCCAGCAGGGACAGCTTCTACGAGCAGTACTTC. It specifies CASRDSFYEQYF.